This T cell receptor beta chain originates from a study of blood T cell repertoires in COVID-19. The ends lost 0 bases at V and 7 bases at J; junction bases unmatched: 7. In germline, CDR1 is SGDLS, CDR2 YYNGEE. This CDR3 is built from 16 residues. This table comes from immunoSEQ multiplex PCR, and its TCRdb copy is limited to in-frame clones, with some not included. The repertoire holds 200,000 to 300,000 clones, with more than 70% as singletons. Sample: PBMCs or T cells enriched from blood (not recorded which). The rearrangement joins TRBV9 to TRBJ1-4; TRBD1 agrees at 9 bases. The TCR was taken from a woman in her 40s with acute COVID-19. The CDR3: CASSVGGTGFSEKLFF. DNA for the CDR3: TGTGCCAGCAGCGTAGGCGGGACAGGGTTTAGTGAAAAACTGTTTTTT.